What follows are 21 T cell receptor beta chains derived from one specimen sequenced in a study of CD8 T cells in ankylosing spondylitis. Via MiXCR, TCRdb re-called the 5' RACE reads, giving one row per CDR3 protein. Of about 360,000 distinct CDR3 sequences in the sample, about 15% were seen once. The sample consisted of blood, either unsorted or a sorted T cell fraction (not recorded which). These receptors were taken from a male donor with ankylosing spondylitis or in good health (not recorded which).

This chain uses TRBV25-1 with TRBJ2-3, with TRBD1 matching 7 bases. With V trimmed by 2 bases and J by 1 base, 3 bases remained unmatched. Germline V lookup: CDR1 MGHDK, CDR2 SYGVNS. This CDR3 region has 15 residues. The CDR3 here is CASSERGRGTDTQYF. The DNA of the CDR3 is TGTGCCAGCAGTGAAAGGGGGCGCGGCACAGATACGCAGTATTTT.

In its sample, this clonotype was seen a few times. V and J are TRBV10-3 and TRBJ1-1; maybe TRBD1 (5 bases). V lost 0 bases and J 6 bases, leaving 8 bases between the germline ends. Germline V CDR1 and CDR2: ENHRY, SYGVKD. There are 13 residues in the CDR3. The CDR3 is CAISESTDAEAFF. CDR3 nucleotide sequence: TGTGCCATCAGTGAGTCGACAGACGCTGAAGCTTTCTTT.

The chain joins TRBV2 to TRBJ2-2; D possibly corresponds to TRBD1 (5 bases). This CDR3 region has 19 residues. Trimming took 10 bases from V and 1 from J, leaving 28 bases between them. Germline V lookup: CDR1 SNHLY, CDR2 FYNNEI. The CDR3 coding sequence is TGTGCCATCTGTTTGCGAGGAGCGTTCCTAAGGGGGAACACCGGGGAGCTGTTTTTT. This encodes CAICLRGAFLRGNTGELFF.

This clonotype was observed many times. The chain employs TRBV12-3 or TRBV12-4 and TRBJ1-2; maybe TRBD1 (5 bases). Deletions cut 6 bases from V and 6 bases from J, with 17 bases between. This CDR3 has 14 residues. CDR3 loop: CASSLAGRGHGYTF. CDR3 DNA: TGTGCCAGCAGCCTAGCGGGGAGGGGCCATGGCTACACCTTC.

This chain uses TRBV12-3 or TRBV12-4 with TRBJ2-5; 11 bases fit TRBD2. The CDR3 has 14 amino acids. V was pared by 7 bases and J by 5 bases, with 6 bases of the junction left unmatched. Here the CDR3 reads CASTVAGGQETQYF. The CDR3 nucleotides are TGTGCCAGCACCGTAGCGGGGGGGCAGGAGACCCAGTACTTC.

This clonotype was seen a few times. This sequence joins TRBV15 and TRBJ1-1; D is possibly TRBD1 (6 bases). This CDR3 is built from 15 residues. The germline CDR1 and CDR2 sequences are LNHNV and YYDKDF (reference sequence). V lost 0 bases and J 4 bases, leaving 12 bases between the germline ends. The CDR3 DNA follows: TGTGCCACCAGCAGAGATCAAAAGGGGGGCACTGAAGCTTTCTTT. Translation gives CATSRDQKGGTEAFF.

This clonotype was recorded at least ten times. The chain joins TRBV12-3 or TRBV12-4 to TRBJ2-1; D is uncertain. V was shortened by 6 bases and J by 6 bases, with 9 bases between the two germline ends. The CDR3 sequence is 12 residues long. CDR3 nucleotides: TGTGCCAGCAGAGGGATCTCCAATGAGCAGTTCTTC. The encoded protein is CASRGISNEQFF.

V usage is TRBV5-1 and J usage is TRBJ2-2; 10 bases map to TRBD2. J was trimmed by 1 base and V by 4 bases; bases with no gene match: 4. Germline lookup yields CDR1 SGHRS and CDR2 YFSETQ. CDR3 length equals 16 residues. The CDR3: CASSPRLAGNTGELFF. CDR3 DNA: TGCGCCAGCAGCCCTAGACTAGCGGGGAACACCGGGGAGCTGTTTTTT.

This clonotype was detected a few times. The CDR3 is CATSFKGRSNQPQHF. Written as DNA, the CDR3 is TGTGCCACCAGTTTTAAGGGGAGGAGCAATCAGCCCCAGCATTTT. The chain joins TRBV15 to TRBJ1-5; weak D call: TRBD1 (5 bases). V dropped 6 bases and J dropped 1 base, with 13 bases sitting between them. CDR1 and CDR2 (germline): LNHNV, YYDKDF (reference sequence). The CDR3 has 15 amino acids.

The rearrangement links TRBV15 to TRBJ1-4, with D uncertain. This CDR3 has 13 residues. Looked up from germline, CDR1 is LNHNV and CDR2 is YYDKDF (reference sequence). The V gene lost 1 base and the J gene lost 8 bases, with 8 bases spanning the gap. The CDR3 protein is CATSRAREEKLFF. The CDR3 DNA sequence: TGTGCCACCAGCAGAGCACGCGAGGAAAAACTGTTTTTT.

The chain carries TRBV11-3 and TRBJ2-1; the D gene is possibly TRBD2 (6 bases). This CDR3 has 17 amino acids. Germline values: CDR1 SGHNT, CDR2 YENEEA. V lost 2 bases and J lost 0, with 14 bases in between. As DNA, the CDR3 is TGTGCCAGCAGCTTATTGGGGGGACTTTCCTCCTACAATGAGCAGTTCTTC. It yields the protein CASSLLGGLSSYNEQFF.

This clonotype was found many times. V and J are TRBV20-1 and TRBJ1-4, with unresolved D. Per germline, CDR1 DFQATT and CDR2 SNEGSKA (reference sequence). The CDR3 length is 12 residues. Trimming removed 6 bases from V and 8 bases from J, with 13 bases in between. The CDR3 region has the DNA TGCAGTGCCGCCGGGCCCGGGGAAAAACTGTTTTTT. It yields the protein CSAAGPGEKLFF.

This chain joins TRBV12-3 or TRBV12-4 and TRBJ2-7; weak D call: TRBD2 (6 bases). CDR3 length: 16 residues. V was pared by 3 bases and J by 1 base, with 16 bases between. This chain's CDR3 is CASSFLAGTGSYEQYF. The DNA of the CDR3 is TGTGCCAGCAGTTTCCTTGCTGGGACTGGATCCTACGAGCAGTACTTC.

There are a few counts of this clonotype. This chain uses TRBV24-1 with TRBJ2-3, with 10 bases matching TRBD2. Trimming at V came to 4 bases and at J to 3 bases, leaving 3 bases not matched to a gene. Germline values: CDR1 KGHDR, CDR2 SFDVKD. The CDR3 sequence is 15 residues long. CDR3: CATSESAGGTDTQYF. The CDR3 coding sequence is TGTGCCACCAGTGAGTCAGCGGGAGGGACAGATACGCAGTATTTT.

The table lists this clonotype with a few counts. The chain recombines TRBV20-1 with TRBJ1-6; 9 bases fit TRBD1. This CDR3 has 15 amino acids. The germline CDR1 and CDR2 sequences are DFQATT and SNEGSKA (reference sequence). V shed 6 bases, J shed 3 bases, and the junction held 6 bases outside the gene matches. The CDR3 sequence: CSALSTGGYNSPLHF. In nucleotides, the CDR3 is TGCAGTGCCCTCTCGACAGGGGGCTATAATTCACCCCTCCACTTT.

The table lists this clonotype with many counts. V and J are TRBV12-3 or TRBV12-4 and TRBJ1-4; 8 bases are a match to TRBD1. The CDR3 is made up of 16 amino acids. V was pared by 5 bases and J by 8 bases, with 13 bases of the junction left unmatched. CDR3 amino acids: CASSQSRGRSSEKLFF. As DNA, the CDR3 is TGTGCCAGCAGTCAGTCCAGGGGGCGCTCATCGGAAAAACTGTTTTTT.

The rearrangement joins TRBV20-1 to TRBJ2-4, with D possibly TRBD2 on 5 matching bases. Germline assignment: CDR1 DFQATT and CDR2 SNEGSKA (reference sequence). Trimming stripped 5 bases from V and 0 bases from J, with 8 bases between. The CDR3 sequence is 13 residues long. The CDR3 loop reads CSAGLLAKNIQYF. CDR3 coding DNA: TGCAGTGCTGGACTTCTAGCCAAAAACATTCAGTACTTC.

The genes are TRBV27 and TRBJ2-1, with D possibly being TRBD1 (5 bases). CDR1 and CDR2 from the germline V gene are MNHEY and SMNVEV (reference sequence). Trimming stripped 5 bases from V and 6 bases from J, with 14 bases between. The CDR3 contains 14 residues. CDR3 region: CASSRWGASNEQFF. CDR3 nucleotide sequence: TGTGCCAGCAGTAGATGGGGCGCATCCAATGAGCAGTTCTTC.

This clonotype was observed a few times. The gene calls are TRBV10-3 and TRBJ2-1; D unclear. With 3 bases removed from V and 0 bases from J, the gap between germline ends came to 12 bases. There are 16 residues in the CDR3. Germline V gives CDR1 ENHRY, CDR2 SYGVKD. The CDR3 sequence: CAISDPDLSSYNEQFF. For the CDR3, the DNA is TGTGCCATCAGTGATCCAGACTTGAGCTCCTACAATGAGCAGTTCTTC.

The chain has TRBV27 and TRBJ2-7; TRBD2 agrees at 12 bases. Germline CDR1 is MNHEY and CDR2 is SMNVEV (reference sequence). This CDR3 comprises 17 residues. V lost 3 bases to trimming and J lost 2 bases; unmatched junction nucleotides: 8. CDR3 protein: CASSLGGTSGSPYEQYF. CDR3 nucleotides: TGTGCCAGCAGTTTGGGGGGGACTAGCGGGTCCCCCTACGAGCAGTACTTC.

The genes are TRBV5-1 and TRBJ2-1, with TRBD2 matching 13 bases. This CDR3 comprises 17 residues. Germline values: CDR1 SGHRS, CDR2 YFSETQ. With 4 bases clipped from V and 2 bases from J, the junction kept 6 bases outside the gene matches. CDR3 DNA: TGCGCCAGCAGCGCCGGACTAGCGGGGGTTACCTACAATGAGCAGTTCTTC. Protein: CASSAGLAGVTYNEQFF. Full variable domain (missing parts from reference TRBV5-1 and TRBJ2-1): KAGVTQTPRYLIKTRGQQVTLSCSPISGHRSVSWYQQTPGQGLQFLFEYFSETQRNKGNFPGRFSGRQFSNSRSEMNVSTLELGDSALYLCASSAGLAGVTYNEQFFGPGTRLTVL.